The present T cell receptor beta chain was sequenced within a study of blood T cell repertoires in COVID-19. Study summary: T cells, B-cell-depleted T cells, or PBMCs supplied cDNA or gDNA.

Trimming cost V 3 bases and J 0 bases, with 13 bases left between them. The CDR3 has 15 amino acids. CDR1 is SGDLS, CDR2 YYNGEE, per germline. Clones were read by immunoSEQ multiplex PCR, and TCRdb kept only the in-frame ones, dropping some. The table records nearly 250,000 clones, approximately 86% of them present only once. The specimen sequenced was peripheral blood. This chain connects TRBV9 to TRBJ2-7; D remains unclear. The sequence was collected from a woman aged 55-70 years who had recovered from COVID-19. The CDR3 DNA follows: TGTGCCAGCAGCGCAGGTGGATTCTTCTCCTACGAGCAGTACTTC. Protein sequence: CASSAGGFFSYEQYF.